This TCR beta chain was found in a study of T cells in Graves' hyperthyroidism and ophthalmopathy. PBMCs were derived from 10 ml fresh peripheral blood. Researchers amplified the TCR beta CDR3 regions from RNA transcripts. A first-round RT-PCR of the TCR CDR3 used the HTBI primer set. TCRdb re-analysed the multiplex PCR reads in MiXCR, keeping a single row per CDR3 protein. The sample carries hundreds of thousands of distinct CDR3 sequences, about 20% recorded once. In the case of this clonotype: As yet, its antigen is unknown.

The germline CDR1 and CDR2 sequences are SGHNT and YENEEA. V was pared by 0 bases and J by 10 bases, with 13 bases between. This CDR3 region has 15 residues. Regarding the study as a whole: Most clonotypes that expanded in the thyroid above 0.001 also showed up in blood. In simple terms, a model built on 13 V-J features told ophthalmopathy apart from stable hyperthyroidism.

The clonotype originates from a man aged 30 to 39 with Graves' ophthalmopathy. The rearrangement joins TRBV11-3 to TRBJ1-6; D gene unclear. The sample taken for sequencing was blood. The CDR3 spells CASSLDYGVESPLHF. CDR3 DNA sequence: TGTGCCAGCAGCTTAGATTACGGAGTCGAGTCACCCCTCCACTTT.